The T cell receptor beta chain under discussion was sequenced for a study of cytomegalovirus exposure and HLA in healthy donors. These donors, healthy bone marrow donors, were studied. There were likely unrecorded immune exposures, though donors were nominally healthy when sampled. Primers: 60 Vbeta forward and 13 Jbeta reverse. The repertoire was sequenced with immunoSEQ multiplex PCR; TCRdb's copy has only in-frame clones and lacks some. The sample yields roughly 100,000 clones, 63% seen once. As to this clone: Its antigen is not identified.

Overall study findings and caveats: A few V segments could not be told apart, such as TRBV6-2 and TRBV6-3, and were left out.

The germline V gene has CDR1 SEHNR and CDR2 FQNEAQ (reference sequence). The CDR3 loop spans 15 amino acids. The V segment lost 8 bases and the J segment 1 base; nucleotides outside the gene matches: 10. The rearrangement joins TRBV7-9 to TRBJ2-7, with 8 nucleotides matching TRBD2. The sample comprised PBMCs. This TCR came from a human donor in good health. Here the CDR3 reads CASQGGSGRSYEQYF. CDR3 nucleotide sequence: TGTGCCAGCCAAGGAGGGAGCGGGAGATCCTACGAGCAGTACTTC.